Listed here are 4 T cell receptor beta chains from one sample, sequenced in a study of control samples from healthy donors and cancer patients. The repertoire was sequenced with immunoSEQ multiplex PCR; TCRdb's copy has only in-frame clones and lacks some. The sample comprises 120,000 to 150,000 clones, around 94% of which are singletons, and roughly 14% rests with the top ten. The sequenced material came from blood. Receptor source: a man aged 35-49 years in good health.

The gene calls are TRBV6-2 or TRBV6-3 and TRBJ2-3, with TRBD1 identical over 8 bases. V was pared by 4 bases and J by 7 bases, with 10 bases of the junction left unmatched. Germline V gives CDR1 MNHEY, CDR2 SVGEGT. This CDR3 contains 15 residues. CDR3 sequence: CASSSVSRGQNTQYF. DNA for the CDR3: TGTGCCAGCAGTTCGGTATCCAGGGGGCAAAATACGCAGTATTTT.

The rearrangement joins TRBV9 to TRBJ1-3; D gene unclear. Per germline, CDR1 SGDLS and CDR2 YYNGEE. The CDR3 totals 16 residues. Trimming pared 0 bases from V and 3 bases from J, leaving 13 bases between. CDR3 DNA: TGTGCCAGCAGCGTAGCTACGGGCAGACTTGGAAACACCATATATTTT. This codes for CASSVATGRLGNTIYF.

V usage is TRBV18 and J usage is TRBJ1-1; 8 positions match TRBD1. With 2 bases clipped from V and 4 bases from J, the junction kept 18 bases outside the gene matches. The length of the CDR3 is 19 residues. Germline CDR1 KGHSH, CDR2 LQKENI. The CDR3 region is CASSPVSTGGDRAGTEAFF. The CDR3 DNA sequence: TGTGCCAGCTCACCAGTTAGTACAGGGGGGGATCGAGCGGGCACTGAAGCTTTCTTT.

On this clone itself: With a much larger clone just one base away, this may be a read error. V and J are TRBV5-8 and TRBJ2-1, with 10 bases that match TRBD2. The CDR3 has 14 amino acids. From germline, CDR1 is SGHTS and CDR2 YDEGEE. V lost 4 bases and J lost 4; bases outside the gene matches: 2. CDR3 coding DNA: TGTGCCAGCAGCCCGGGACTAGCGTACAATGAGCAGTTCTTC. It specifies CASSPGLAYNEQFF.